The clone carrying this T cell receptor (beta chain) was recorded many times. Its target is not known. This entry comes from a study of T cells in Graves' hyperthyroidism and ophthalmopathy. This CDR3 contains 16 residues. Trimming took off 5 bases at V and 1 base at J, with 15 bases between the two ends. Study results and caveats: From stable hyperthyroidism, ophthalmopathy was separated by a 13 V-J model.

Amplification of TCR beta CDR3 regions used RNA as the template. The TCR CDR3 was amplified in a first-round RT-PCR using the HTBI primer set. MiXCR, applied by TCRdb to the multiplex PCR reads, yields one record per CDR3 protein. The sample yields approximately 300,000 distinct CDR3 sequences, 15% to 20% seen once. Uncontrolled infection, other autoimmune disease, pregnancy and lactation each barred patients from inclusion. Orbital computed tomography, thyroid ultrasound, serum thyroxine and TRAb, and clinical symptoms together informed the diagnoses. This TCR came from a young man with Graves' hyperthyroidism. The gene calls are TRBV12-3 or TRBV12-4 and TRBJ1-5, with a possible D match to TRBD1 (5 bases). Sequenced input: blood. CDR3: CASSPGFRESNQPQHF. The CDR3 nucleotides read TGTGCCAGCAGTCCAGGGTTTAGGGAGAGCAATCAGCCCCAGCATTTT.